The 21 T cell receptor beta chains below come from one sample, sequenced in a study of T cell responses to AZD1222 COVID-19 vaccine. The repertoire was sequenced with immunoSEQ multiplex PCR; TCRdb's copy has only in-frame clones and lacks some. The repertoire has about 100,000 clones, over 90% of them found once; the top ten carry 1.7%. The sample in question was peripheral blood, obtained on day 0 of AZD1222 vaccination. The receptor set was obtained from an adult in good health.

This chain joins TRBV7-7 and TRBJ2-7, with D unclear. The CDR3 loop spans 14 amino acids. The V end lost 1 base, the J end lost 6 bases, and 13 bases lay between the germline ends. The germline gives CDR1 SSHAT, CDR2 FNYEAQ (reference sequence). CDR3 in DNA: TGTGCCAGCAGCTTAGGTAACACTGGCTCCGAGCAGTACTTC. Residues: CASSLGNTGSEQYF. Using reference TRBV7-7 and TRBJ2-7 for the parts outside the CDR3, the full variable domain is GAGVSQSPRYKVTKRGQDVTLRCDPISSHATLYWYQQALGQGPEFLTYFNYEAQPDKSGLPSDRFSAERPEGSISTLTIQRTEQRDSAMYRCASSLGNTGSEQYFGPGTRLTVT.

The chain has TRBV7-2 and TRBJ2-1, with a weak D call TRBD2 (6 bases). V shed 5 bases and J shed 2 bases, with 16 bases lying between them. CDR1 and CDR2 (germline): SGHTA, FQGNSA. The CDR3 extends over 16 amino acids. CDR3 sequence reads: CASSPGVRTAYNEQFF. The CDR3 nucleotides are TGTGCCAGCAGCCCGGGGGTGAGAACCGCCTACAATGAGCAGTTCTTC.

The V gene is TRBV28, the J gene TRBJ2-7; 10 positions match TRBD2. Unmatched junction bases numbered 14, after V lost 5 bases and J lost 7 bases. The CDR3 spans 16 residues. Germline V gene lookup returns CDR1 MDHEN and CDR2 SYDVKM. This chain's CDR3 is CASSQSSGSDYGEQYF. The CDR3 DNA follows: TGTGCCAGCAGTCAATCTAGCGGGAGTGACTACGGGGAGCAGTACTTC.

The chain uses TRBV7-9 and TRBJ1-5; D call uncertain. Trimming cost V 1 base and J 3 bases, with 7 bases left between them. Germline CDR1 reads SEHNR; CDR2 reads FQNEAQ (reference sequence). The CDR3 length is 14 residues. In nucleotides, the CDR3 is TGTGCCAGCAGCTTAGGGCAGAACAATCAGCCCCAGCATTTT. Protein: CASSLGQNNQPQHF.

The chain couples TRBV7-3 to TRBJ1-1; the D is unclear. The germline V and J ends were trimmed by 5 bases and 2 bases, with 9 bases remaining between them. Germline V gene data show CDR1 as SGHTA and CDR2 as FQGTGA. The CDR3 loop spans 13 amino acids. The CDR3 DNA sequence: TGTGCCAGCAGCACCCGATCTAACACTGAAGCTTTCTTT. Translating gives CASSTRSNTEAFF.

This chain uses TRBV6-5 with TRBJ2-7; possibly TRBD2 for D (6 bases). CDR1 is MNHEY and CDR2 is SVGAGI in the germline V gene. Deletions cut 3 bases from V and 0 bases from J, with 6 bases between. The CDR3 is 13 amino acids. The CDR3 region is CASSYSGSYEQYF. CDR3 sequence (DNA): TGTGCCAGCAGTTATAGCGGCTCCTACGAGCAGTACTTC.

V is TRBV7-9 and J is TRBJ2-7, with D possibly TRBD1 on 6 matching bases. CDR3 length equals 14 residues. Germline CDR1 reads SEHNR; CDR2 reads FQNEAQ (reference sequence). Trimming took 5 bases from V and 3 from J, leaving 14 bases between them. For the CDR3, the DNA is TGTGCCAGCAGCCCGTCCGGGACAAACTACGAGCAGTACTTC. Its translation: CASSPSGTNYEQYF.

The gene calls are TRBV28 and TRBJ2-5; D is possibly TRBD1 (6 bases). The CDR3 length is 14 residues. V lost 5 bases and J 3 bases, leaving 13 bases between the germline ends. Germline loops: CDR1 MDHEN, CDR2 SYDVKM. CDR3 DNA: TGTGCCAGCAGTCCCCCCCCAGGGGAAGAGACCCAGTACTTC. Amino acid sequence: CASSPPPGEETQYF.

The rearrangement links TRBV28 to TRBJ2-7; 10 bases are a match to TRBD1. The trim removed 5 bases at V and 0 bases at J, leaving 7 bases unmatched. This CDR3 spans 16 amino acids. Germline lookup yields CDR1 MDHEN and CDR2 SYDVKM. The CDR3 bases are TGTGCCAGCAGTCCCCCGGGACAGGGGAGCTCCTACGAGCAGTACTTC. This sequence encodes CASSPPGQGSSYEQYF.

The V gene is TRBV19, the J gene TRBJ1-5, with TRBD1 identical over 7 bases. Per the germline V gene, CDR1 is LNHDA and CDR2 is SQIVND (reference sequence). This CDR3 is built from 18 residues. The V and J ends lost 3 bases and 1 base, in that order; junction bases with no gene match: 12. The CDR3 nucleotides read TGTGCCAGTAGTATTGAGGGGGCCTTTTGGAGGAGCAATCAGCCCCAGCATTTT. Translation: CASSIEGAFWRSNQPQHF.

The chain couples TRBV5-1 to TRBJ2-7, with D hard to call. The CDR3 is 11 amino acids. Per the germline V gene, CDR1 is SGHRS and CDR2 is YFSETQ. With 0 bases removed from V and 7 bases from J, the gap between germline ends came to 5 bases. In DNA, the CDR3 is TGCGCCAGCAGCTTGGGGCAGGAGCAGTACTTC. Its protein product is CASSLGQEQYF. Supplemented by reference TRBV5-1 and TRBJ2-7, the full variable domain reads KAGVTQTPRYLIKTRGQQVTLSCSPISGHRSVSWYQQTPGQGLQFLFEYFSETQRNKGNFPGRFSGRQFSNSRSEMNVSTLELGDSALYLCASSLGQEQYFGPGTRLTVT.

The chain couples TRBV7-9 to TRBJ2-1; D remains ambiguous. The CDR3 totals 10 residues. In germline, CDR1 is SEHNR, CDR2 FQNEAQ (reference sequence). Between the trimmed V and J ends, which lost 8 bases and 7 bases, there was a span of 6 bases. Here the CDR3 reads CASGSNEQFF. DNA of the CDR3: TGTGCCAGCGGTTCTAATGAGCAGTTCTTC.

The rearrangement joins TRBV6-5 to TRBJ2-7; 7 bases line up with TRBD2. The CDR3 is made up of 12 amino acids. The V gene end was trimmed by 0 bases and the J gene end by 7 bases; junction bases not matched to a gene: 0. From germline, CDR1 is MNHEY and CDR2 SVGAGI. CDR3 DNA sequence: TGTGCCAGCAGTTACTCAGCGGGAGAGCAGTACTTC. The encoded protein is CASSYSAGEQYF.

The rearrangement joins TRBV5-1 to TRBJ1-1; the D is unclear. V was trimmed by 4 bases and J by 2 bases, leaving 12 bases between them. CDR3 length: 14 amino acids. Germline lookup yields CDR1 SGHRS and CDR2 YFSETQ. In DNA, the CDR3 is TGCGCCAGCAGCCCTCCAGCTATAAACACTGAAGCTTTCTTT. This sequence encodes CASSPPAINTEAFF.

The V gene is TRBV28, the J gene TRBJ1-3; D perhaps matches TRBD1 (6 bases). This CDR3 spans 16 amino acids. Trimming pared 5 bases from V and 4 bases from J, leaving 18 bases between. CDR1 and CDR2 from the germline V gene are MDHEN and SYDVKM. The CDR3 DNA follows: TGTGCCAGCAGTCTTGAATACAGGGTCTCGGGAAACACCATATATTTT. It yields the protein CASSLEYRVSGNTIYF.

This chain links TRBV4-1 with TRBJ2-3; D gene uncertain. V shed 3 bases and J shed 5 bases, with 6 bases lying between them. Germline CDR1 and CDR2: MGHRA and YSYEKL. CDR3 length equals 12 residues. CDR3 in DNA: TGCGCCAGCAGCCAGACTCGAGATACGCAGTATTTT. This encodes CASSQTRDTQYF.

J is TRBJ1-5 and V is TRBV5-1, with TRBD1 as a possible D gene (5 bases). Germline V gene lookup returns CDR1 SGHRS and CDR2 YFSETQ. The CDR3 covers 13 residues. Trimming removed 2 bases at V and 4 bases at J, with 7 bases between. The CDR3 here is CASSFDSNQPQHF. CDR3 bases: TGCGCCAGCAGCTTCGACAGTAATCAGCCCCAGCATTTT.

V is TRBV12-3 or TRBV12-4 and J is TRBJ2-7; no clear D. V lost 6 bases to trimming and J lost 0 bases, with 9 bases between them. The CDR3 has 13 residues. CDR3 in amino acids: CASRLAHSYEQYF. As DNA, the CDR3 is TGTGCCAGCAGGCTCGCTCACTCCTACGAGCAGTACTTC.

The chain uses TRBV27 and TRBJ2-1, with 9 bases lining up with TRBD1. This CDR3 has 16 residues. Germline CDR1 and CDR2: MNHEY and SMNVEV (reference sequence). V lost 6 bases to trimming and J lost 7 bases; unmatched junction nucleotides: 13. The CDR3: CASSIPGQGSGNEQFF. The CDR3 DNA follows: TGTGCCAGCAGCATACCGGGACAGGGAAGTGGAAATGAGCAGTTCTTC.

The chain links TRBV6-1 to TRBJ1-2; D possibly corresponds to TRBD1 (5 bases). Per the germline V gene, CDR1 is MNHNS and CDR2 is SASEGT. Trimming stripped 2 bases from V and 5 bases from J, with 15 bases between. The length of the CDR3 is 15 residues. The DNA for the CDR3 is TGTGCCAGCAGTGAACGGACACAGTCCCTTTATGGCTACACCTTC. Translation: CASSERTQSLYGYTF.

V usage is TRBV27 and J usage is TRBJ1-2, with D tentatively TRBD1 (6 bases). The CDR3 is 13 residues long. V lost 8 bases and J lost 8, with 18 bases in between. The germline V gene encodes CDR1 MNHEY and CDR2 SMNVEV (reference sequence). The CDR3 nucleotides read TGTGCCAGCCGCCCTACACAGGGTTGGGGCTACACCTTC. The encoded protein is CASRPTQGWGYTF.